There are a few counts of the clone carrying this T cell receptor (beta chain). The CDR3 is 15 amino acids. The record originates from a study of human versus mouse CDR3 diversity and MHC coevolution. TCRdb's copy holds only in-frame clones and misses some; the assay was immunoSEQ multiplex PCR. The table has fewer than 100,000 clones, about 94% seen once. The sample comprised naive CD4+ T cells from blood. Stated subset: CD45RO-negative CD62L-positive naive CD4 T cells. The J gene is TRBJ1-1, the V gene TRBV21-1; the table's D call TRBD1 went unverified against the DNA. TRBV21-1 is described as a pseudogene. The clonotype originates from a person aged 30 to 69 in good health. The DNA of the CDR3 is TGTGCCAGCAGGCTACAGGGGGCCATTGACACTGAAGCTTTCTTT. Protein sequence: CASRLQGAIDTEAFF.